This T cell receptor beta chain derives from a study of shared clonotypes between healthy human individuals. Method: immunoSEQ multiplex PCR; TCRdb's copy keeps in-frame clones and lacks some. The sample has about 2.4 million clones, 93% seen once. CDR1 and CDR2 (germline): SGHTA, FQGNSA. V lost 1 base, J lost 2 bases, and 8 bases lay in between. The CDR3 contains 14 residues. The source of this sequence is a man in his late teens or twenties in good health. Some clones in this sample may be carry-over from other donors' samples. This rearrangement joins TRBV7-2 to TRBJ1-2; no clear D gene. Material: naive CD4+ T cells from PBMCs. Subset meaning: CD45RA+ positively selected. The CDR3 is CASSLGTANYGYTF. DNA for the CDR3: TGTGCCAGCAGCTTAGGTACAGCCAACTATGGCTACACCTTC.